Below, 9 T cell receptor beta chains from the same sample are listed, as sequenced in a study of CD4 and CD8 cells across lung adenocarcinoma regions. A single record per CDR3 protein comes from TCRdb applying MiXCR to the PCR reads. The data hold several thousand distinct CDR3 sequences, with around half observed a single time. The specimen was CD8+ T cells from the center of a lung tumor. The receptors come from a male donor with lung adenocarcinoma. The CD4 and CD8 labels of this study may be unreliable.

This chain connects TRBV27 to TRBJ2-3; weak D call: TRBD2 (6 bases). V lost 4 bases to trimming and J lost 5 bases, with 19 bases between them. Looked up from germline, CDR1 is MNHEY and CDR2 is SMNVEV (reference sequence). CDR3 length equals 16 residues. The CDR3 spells CASSWTGVSMGDTQYF. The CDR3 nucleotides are TGTGCCAGCAGTTGGACGGGAGTTTCAATGGGAGATACGCAGTATTTT.

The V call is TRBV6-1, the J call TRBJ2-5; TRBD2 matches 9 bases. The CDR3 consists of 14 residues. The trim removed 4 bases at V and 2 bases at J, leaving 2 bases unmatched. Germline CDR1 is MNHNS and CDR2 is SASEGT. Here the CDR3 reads CASSGAGGQETQYF. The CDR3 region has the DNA TGTGCCAGCAGTGGGGCGGGAGGGCAAGAGACCCAGTACTTC.

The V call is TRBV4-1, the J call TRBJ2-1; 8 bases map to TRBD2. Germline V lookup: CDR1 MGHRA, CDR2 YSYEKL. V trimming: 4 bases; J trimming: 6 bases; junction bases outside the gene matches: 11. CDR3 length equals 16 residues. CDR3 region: CASSLGAGVGVNEQFF. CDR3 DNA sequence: TGCGCCAGCAGCCTTGGAGCGGGAGTGGGGGTCAATGAGCAGTTCTTC.

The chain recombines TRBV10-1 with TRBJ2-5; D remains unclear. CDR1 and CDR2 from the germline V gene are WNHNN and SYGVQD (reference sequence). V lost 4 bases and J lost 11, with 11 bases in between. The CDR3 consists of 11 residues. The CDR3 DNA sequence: TGCGCCAGCAGTGCCGGAGATGAGCAGTACTTC. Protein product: CASSAGDEQYF.

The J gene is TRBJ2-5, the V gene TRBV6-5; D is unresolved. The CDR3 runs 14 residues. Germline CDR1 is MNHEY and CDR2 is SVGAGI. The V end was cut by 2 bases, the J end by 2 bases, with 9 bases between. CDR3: CASSYGLGQETQYF. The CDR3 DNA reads TGTGCCAGCAGTTACGGCCTAGGACAAGAGACCCAGTACTTC.

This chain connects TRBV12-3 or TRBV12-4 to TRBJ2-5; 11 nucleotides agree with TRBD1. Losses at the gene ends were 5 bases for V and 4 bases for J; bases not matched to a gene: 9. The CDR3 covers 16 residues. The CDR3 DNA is TGTGCCAGCAGTCCCCGGACAGGGGGCTTTGGAGAGACCCAGTACTTC. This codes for CASSPRTGGFGETQYF.

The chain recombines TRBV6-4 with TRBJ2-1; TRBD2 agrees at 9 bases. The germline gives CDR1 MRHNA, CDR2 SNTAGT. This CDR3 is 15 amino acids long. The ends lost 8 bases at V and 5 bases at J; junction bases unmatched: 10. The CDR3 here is CASSLAGGPDNEQFF. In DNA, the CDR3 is TGTGCCAGCTCTCTGGCGGGAGGGCCGGACAATGAGCAGTTCTTC.

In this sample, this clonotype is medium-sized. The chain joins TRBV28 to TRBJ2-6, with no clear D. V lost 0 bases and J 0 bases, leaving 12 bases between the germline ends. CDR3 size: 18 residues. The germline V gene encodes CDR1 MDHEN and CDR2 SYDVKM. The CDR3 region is CASSLWVPTASGANVLTF. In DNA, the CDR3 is TGTGCCAGCAGTTTATGGGTCCCCACAGCCTCTGGGGCCAACGTCCTGACTTTC.

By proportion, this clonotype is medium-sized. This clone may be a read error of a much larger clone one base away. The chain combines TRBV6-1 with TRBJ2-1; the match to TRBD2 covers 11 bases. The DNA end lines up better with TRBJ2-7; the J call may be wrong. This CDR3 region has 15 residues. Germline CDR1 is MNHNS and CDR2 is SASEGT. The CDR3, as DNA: TGTGCCAGCAGTGAACTAGCGGGAGGCGTCAATGAGCAGTACTTC. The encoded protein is CASSELAGGVNEQYF.